Sequencing of this T cell receptor beta chain was carried out in a study of human T cells and chemical hapten exposure. About the research overall: Patch tests applied 0.01% DPC to the upper back, read at 6 days.

Time point of the sample: patch test 2, 6 weeks after DPC sensitization. Regarding treatment: therapeutic diphenylcyclopropenone sensitization with weekly scalp DPC. Every donor had alopecia and was 18 to 70 years old; all were suitable for DPC. The length of the CDR3 is 14 residues. V was clipped by 10 bases and J by 2 bases; unmatched bases: 6. The V gene's germline CDR1 is SGHVS and CDR2 FQNEAQ. This clonotype was seen only a few times. TCRdb re-called the RACE reads through MiXCR, storing one row per CDR3 protein. Altogether roughly 150,000 distinct CDR3 sequences are present, roughly 12% being singletons, with the ten largest covering under 1.5%.

Specimen: whole blood, collected in connection with sensitization to the hapten diphenylcyclopropenone (DPC). The clonotype was recovered from a woman in her forties or fifties with alopecia areata. Some clones in this sample may be carry-over from other donors' samples. The V and J genes are TRBV7-8 and TRBJ2-7, with 12 bases fitting TRBD2. CDR3 DNA sequence: TGTGCCACGGCGAGGACTAGCGGGACCTACGAGCAGTACTTC. Residues: CATARTSGTYEQYF.